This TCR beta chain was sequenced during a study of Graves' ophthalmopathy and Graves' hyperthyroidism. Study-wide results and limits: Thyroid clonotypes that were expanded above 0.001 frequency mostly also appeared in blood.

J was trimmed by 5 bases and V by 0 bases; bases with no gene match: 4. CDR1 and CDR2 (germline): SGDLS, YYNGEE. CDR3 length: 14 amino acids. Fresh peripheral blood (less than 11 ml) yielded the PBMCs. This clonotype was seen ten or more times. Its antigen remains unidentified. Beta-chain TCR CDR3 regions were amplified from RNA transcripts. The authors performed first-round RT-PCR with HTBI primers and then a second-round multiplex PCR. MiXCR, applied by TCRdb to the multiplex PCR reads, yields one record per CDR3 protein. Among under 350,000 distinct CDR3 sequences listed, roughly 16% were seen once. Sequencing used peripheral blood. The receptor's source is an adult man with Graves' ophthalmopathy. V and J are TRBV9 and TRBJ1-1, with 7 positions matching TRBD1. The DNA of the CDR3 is TGTGCCAGCAGCGTAGAACAGGGGTGGACTGAAGCTTTCTTT. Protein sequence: CASSVEQGWTEAFF.